The 7 T cell receptor beta chains reported below all come from one sample, sequenced in a study of siplizumab effects on memory and regulatory T cells. The method was immunoSEQ multiplex PCR; TCRdb's version includes in-frame clones alone and lacks a portion of them. The data show 100,000 or so clones, more than 85% seen once. Input material: CD4+ T cells sorted from blood. All receptors come from a human donor in good health. Some clones in this sample may be carry-over from other donors' samples.

J is TRBJ1-4 and V is TRBV5-4; 8 positions agree with TRBD1. V lost 0 bases, J lost 4 bases, and 2 bases stayed unmatched. Germline V lookup: CDR1 SGHNT, CDR2 YYREEE (reference sequence). The length of the CDR3 is 15 residues. The CDR3 loop reads CASSLAQGVNEKLFF. CDR3 coding DNA: TGTGCCAGCAGCTTGGCACAGGGGGTTAATGAAAAACTGTTTTTT.

The chain recombines TRBV19 with TRBJ2-1; the match to TRBD1 covers 9 bases. Germline assignment: CDR1 LNHDA and CDR2 SQIVND (reference sequence). Trimming at V came to 6 bases and at J to 6 bases, leaving 9 bases not matched to a gene. The CDR3 loop spans 15 amino acids. The CDR3 reads CASRMWGQGSNEQFF. The CDR3 bases are TGTGCCAGTAGGATGTGGGGACAGGGCTCCAATGAGCAGTTCTTC.

This clone was seen a handful of times. The chain carries TRBV2 and TRBJ1-1; perhaps TRBD1 as D (5 bases). Germline V gene data show CDR1 as SNHLY and CDR2 as FYNNEI. This CDR3 has 14 amino acids. The ends were cut back, 6 bases at V and 1 base at J, with 12 bases in the middle. In DNA form, the CDR3 reads TGTGCCAGCAGCCTGGGACGTAAGAACACTGAAGCTTTCTTT. It yields the protein CASSLGRKNTEAFF.

The CDR3 bases are TGTGCCAGCAGTGAGACCAGGACAGGGAACACTGAAGCTTTCTTT. Its protein is CASSETRTGNTEAFF. This chain joins TRBV6-1 and TRBJ1-1, with 7 bases matching TRBD1. The ends lost 3 bases at V and 1 base at J; junction bases unmatched: 5. CDR3 length: 15 residues. The germline V gene has CDR1 MNHNS and CDR2 SASEGT.

The chain recombines TRBV6-5 with TRBJ2-7; 11 bases align to TRBD2. The germline gives CDR1 MNHEY, CDR2 SVGAGI. The CDR3 consists of 15 residues. Losses at the gene ends were 5 bases for V and 8 bases for J; bases not matched to a gene: 11. The CDR3: CASSPPGTSGPKQYF. DNA for the CDR3: TGTGCCAGCAGTCCGCCCGGGACTAGCGGACCCAAGCAGTACTTC.

The V call is TRBV6-1, the J call TRBJ2-7; D is unresolved. The CDR3 runs 15 residues. V dropped 5 bases and J dropped 3 bases, with 17 bases sitting between them. Germline CDR1 MNHNS, CDR2 SASEGT. CDR3 residues: CASSRTSDGFYEQYF. CDR3 nucleotide sequence: TGTGCCAGCAGTAGAACCTCGGACGGATTCTACGAGCAGTACTTC.

This sequence joins TRBV27 and TRBJ2-1, with a possible D match to TRBD1 (6 bases). The CDR3 covers 21 residues. The V end lost 8 bases, the J end lost 5 bases, and 37 bases lay between the germline ends. Germline V CDR1 and CDR2: MNHEY, SMNVEV (reference sequence). DNA of the CDR3: TGTGCCAGCGAACAGGGTACTTACGTGGGTTGCTTGAGGTACGAAAACAATGAGCAGTTCTTC. Residues: CASEQGTYVGCLRYENNEQFF.